The rows below give T cell receptor beta chains drawn from one sample of a study of blood T cell repertoires in COVID-19. Some clones are missing from TCRdb's copy, which holds only in-frame ones; the method was immunoSEQ multiplex PCR. The sample comprises approximately 73,000 clones, nearly 90% of which are singletons, and about 9.2% rests with the top ten. The specimen sequenced was peripheral blood. The receptor set was obtained from an older man with acute or convalescent COVID-19. CDR3s include the opening cysteine and the closing phenylalanine or tryptophan. D genes are given only for firm matches. Clone size, where shown, is once, few, many, or a class for clones that have expanded.

>.|TRBJ2-7|TRBV7-9|few
CASSANTGTISYEQYF
TGTGCCAGCAGCGCTAATACCGGGACAATATCCTACGAGCAGTACTTC
>.|TRBJ2-7|TRBV12-3/TRBV12-4|once
CASSPGLPYEQYF
TGTGCCAGCAGTCCGGGACTTCCTTACGAGCAGTACTTC
>TRBD1|TRBJ1-2|TRBV30|.
CAWRGQGLYGYTF
TGTGCCTGGAGGGGACAGGGGCTCTATGGCTACACCTTC
>.|TRBJ1-1|TRBV19|.
CATSETGNTEAFF
TGTGCCACCTCAGAGACAGGGAACACTGAAGCTTTCTTT
>.|TRBJ2-7|TRBV27|once
CASMAEQYF
TGTGCCAGCATGGCCGAGCAGTACTTC
>TRBD1|TRBJ2-7|TRBV7-6|.
CASSAGGAGEQYF
TGTGCCAGCAGCGCAGGGGGCGCGGGGGAGCAGTACTTC
>.|TRBJ2-7|TRBV19|medium-sized
CASSIDPWEDEQYF
TGTGCCAGTAGTATAGATCCCTGGGAGGACGAGCAGTACTTC
>TRBD1|TRBJ1-1|TRBV30|.
CAWSVLGQGGTEAFF
TGTGCCTGGAGTGTTCTCGGACAGGGGGGTACTGAAGCTTTCTTT
>TRBD1|TRBJ1-2|TRBV6-5|.
CASRTGGGVGYTF
TGTGCCAGCAGGACAGGGGGCGGGGTTGGCTACACCTTC
>TRBD1|TRBJ1-1|TRBV11-2|.
CASSSETGGRTEAFF
TGTGCCAGCAGCTCCGAAACAGGGGGGCGGACTGAAGCTTTCTTT
>.|TRBJ1-6|TRBV5-6|.
CASSQLDRLNSSPLHF
TGTGCCAGCAGCCAACTCGACAGGTTAAATAGCTCACCCCTCCACTTT
>.|TRBJ2-5|TRBV5-1|.
CASSLRTQETQYF
TGCGCCAGCAGCCTCCGGACTCAAGAGACCCAGTACTTC
>TRBD1|TRBJ2-6|TRBV2|.
CASSLDRASSGANVLTF
TGTGCCAGCAGTCTTGACAGGGCCAGCTCTGGGGCCAACGTCCTGACTTTC
>.|TRBJ1-2|TRBV18|.
CASSPQGANYGYTF
TGTGCCAGCTCACCACAGGGAGCTAACTATGGCTACACCTTC
>TRBD2|TRBJ2-3|TRBV14|.
CASAGGLVTDTQYF
TGTGCCAGCGCGGGGGGTCTAGTCACAGATACGCAGTATTTT
>.|TRBJ1-1|TRBV7-9|.
CASSLEGWNTEAFF
TGTGCCAGCAGCTTGGAGGGATGGAACACTGAAGCTTTCTTT
>.|TRBJ1-3|TRBV5-4|.
CASSLAAENTIYF
TGTGCCAGCAGCTTGGCCGCGGAGAACACCATATATTTT
>TRBD1|TRBJ1-1|TRBV6-5|.
CASRPGQGRLAFF
TGTGCCAGCAGACCGGGACAGGGGAGATTGGCTTTCTTT
>.|TRBJ2-5|TRBV7-8|once
CASSIGVLRETQYF
TGTGCCAGCAGCATAGGCGTCCTTCGGGAGACCCAGTACTTC
>TRBD2|TRBJ2-3|TRBV19|.
CASRLLAGADTQYF
TGTGCCAGTAGACTACTAGCGGGAGCAGATACGCAGTATTTT
>TRBD2|TRBJ2-3|TRBV2|.
CASTLAGGPGDTQYF
TGTGCCAGCACCCTAGCGGGAGGCCCGGGGGATACGCAGTATTTT
>.|TRBJ1-1|TRBV6-5|.
CASSRGNTEAFF
TGTGCCAGCAGTAGGGGAAACACTGAAGCTTTCTTT